This T cell receptor (beta chain) was found in a study of OX40 agonist ivuxolimab in advanced cancers. TCRdb keeps only in-frame clones here, not all; method: immunoSEQ multiplex PCR. Of 30,000 to 40,000 clones listed, roughly 84% are singletons. Germline V gene data show CDR1 as SGHNT and CDR2 as YENEEA. The CDR3 extends over 16 amino acids. V was cut by 5 bases and J by 3 bases, with 18 bases left in between. The sequencing used CD4+ or CD8+ T cells sorted from blood, collected in a trial of the OX40 agonist ivuxolimab. This sequence joins TRBV11-3 and TRBJ2-3, with D hard to call. This receptor was taken from an adult with an advanced solid tumor such as melanoma, head and neck, liver or kidney cancer. The CDR3 nucleotides are TGTGCCAGCAGCCCACCGGAGAGCGTTGGGACAGATACGCAGTATTTT. It translates to CASSPPESVGTDTQYF.